This T cell receptor beta chain derives from a study of shared clonotypes between healthy human individuals. J lost 7 bases, V lost 0 bases, and 6 bases had no gene match. The CDR3 runs 16 residues. Germline V gene data show CDR1 as SGHDT and CDR2 as YYEEEE. Repertoires were generated with immunoSEQ multiplex PCR, while TCRdb's copy carries only in-frame clones and drops some. The sample has 2 million to 2.5 million clones, just over 90% seen once; the top ten hold 1.7%. Selected positively for CCR7 and CD45RO-negative, naive CD8 cells excluded terminally differentiated effector memory CD45RA+ cells.

The specimen was naive CD8+ T cells from PBMCs. This chain joins TRBV5-6 and TRBJ2-2; TRBD2 matches at 10 bases. This sequence originates from a young man in good health. Some clones in this sample may be carry-over from other donors' samples. CDR3 nucleotide sequence: TGTGCCAGCAGCTTGGAACTAGCGGGGAGGTACGGGGAGCTGTTTTTT. Translated, it gives CASSLELAGRYGELFF.